This T cell receptor (beta chain) was sequenced in a study of cytomegalovirus exposure and HLA in healthy donors. Trimming at V came to 3 bases and at J to 4 bases, leaving 9 bases not matched to a gene. Germline CDR1 is GTSNPN and CDR2 is SVGIG (reference sequence). The CDR3 has 17 amino acids. The PCR ran on 60 Vbeta and 13 Jbeta primers. The data were produced by immunoSEQ multiplex PCR, yet TCRdb's version contains in-frame clones alone and is incomplete. The sample comprises tens of thousands of clones, around three quarters of which are singletons, and 3.5% to 4.5% rests with the top ten. The count of this clone is one.

The sequence was collected from a man in his forties or fifties in good health and CMV-seronegative. The chain is built from TRBV30 and TRBJ2-3; 14 nucleotides line up with TRBD2. Sequences were obtained from PBMCs. The CDR3 protein is CAWSLGTSGSVSDTQYF. CDR3 DNA sequence: TGTGCCTGGAGCCTCGGGACTAGCGGGAGCGTCTCAGATACGCAGTATTTT.